This TCR beta chain comes out of a study of OX40 agonist ivuxolimab in advanced cancers. Across the whole study: Ivuxolimab, an agonist antibody against OX40 (CD134), was given to patients. Prior checkpoint blockade (anti-PD-1, anti-PD-L1 or anti-CTLA-4) was permitted; approximately 41% had it. Broader study findings: Antigen specificity was not determined for the expanded peripheral T cells.

Assay used: immunoSEQ multiplex PCR; TCRdb lists only in-frame clones, some missing. This repertoire shows tens of thousands of clones, roughly four fifths found once; its top ten account for about 3%. Concerning this clone: Its antigen is as yet unknown.

The CDR3 is made up of 15 amino acids. Losses at the gene ends were 4 bases for V and 8 bases for J; bases not matched to a gene: 10. Germline CDR1 SGDLS, CDR2 YYNGEE. This chain links TRBV9 with TRBJ1-4, with 8 bases lining up with TRBD1. This clonotype was sampled from an adult with an advanced solid tumor such as melanoma, head and neck, liver or kidney cancer. The sequences come from CD4+ or CD8+ T cells sorted from blood, collected in a trial of the OX40 agonist ivuxolimab. The DNA for the CDR3 is TGTGCCAGCAGCCCAAGGACAGGGATAAGGGAAAAACTGTTTTTT. Translation gives CASSPRTGIREKLFF.